The rows below give T cell receptor beta chains drawn from one sample of a study of Ad26.COV2.S vaccination and SARS-CoV-2 variants. Method: immunoSEQ multiplex PCR; TCRdb's copy keeps in-frame clones and lacks some. The repertoire consists of about 460,000 clones, with roughly 87% occurring once and the leading ten covering about 1.5%. This material consisted of peripheral blood, taken in a trial of Ad26.COV2.S vaccine versus placebo. These TCRs come from a person aged 18-60 years who received the Ad26.COV2.S COVID-19 vaccine or a placebo. The CDR3 runs from the conserved cysteine through the conserved F or W. The D gene is left open where the match is weak. Some rows mark clone size as missing; the rest say once, few, many or name a class of expanded clone.

size	V	J	D	DNA	CDR3
NA	TRBV18	TRBJ1-6	NA	TGTGCCAGCTCACCTCGGATGGTTCAGGGTGTTAATTCACCCCTCCACTTT	CASSPRMVQGVNSPLHF
NA	TRBV7-3	TRBJ2-1	TRBD2	TGTGCCAGCAGCTTAATAGCGGGGGGGCAATACAATGAGCAGTTCTTC	CASSLIAGGQYNEQFF
few	TRBV28	TRBJ2-1	NA	TGTGCCACCTGGTTCAGGGTAGACTCCTACAATGAGCAGTTCTTC	CATWFRVDSYNEQFF
NA	TRBV21-1	TRBJ2-5	NA	TGTGCCAGCAGCCCCAGAGGCACTTCGTACCAAGAGACCCAGTACTTC	CASSPRGTSYQETQYF
NA	TRBV7-2	TRBJ1-2	NA	TGTGCCAGCAGCCAAGTCGGGACCCTCTATGGCTACACCTTC	CASSQVGTLYGYTF
NA	TRBV27	TRBJ1-2	NA	TGTGCCAGCAGTTTGGCCCGAGGGCAAGGCTATGGCTACACCTTC	CASSLARGQGYGYTF
NA	TRBV27	TRBJ2-1	NA	TGTGCCAGCAGTTTAGGGGTTGAGCAGTTCTTC	CASSLGVEQFF
NA	TRBV19	TRBJ1-5	NA	TGTGCCAGTACCGACAGAAGCAATCAGCCCCAGCATTTT	CASTDRSNQPQHF
NA	TRBV28	TRBJ1-2	NA	TGTGCCAGCAGTTTAATGGGACGGTACTATGGCTACACCTTC	CASSLMGRYYGYTF
NA	TRBV9	TRBJ2-1	NA	TGTGCCAGCAGCGTCCCCCCCGCCGTTGAGCAGTTCTTC	CASSVPPAVEQFF
NA	TRBV19	TRBJ1-1	NA	TGTGCCAGTAGTAACTTTGGGAACACTGAAGCTTTCTTT	CASSNFGNTEAFF
NA	TRBV18	TRBJ2-5	TRBD2	TGTGCCAGCTCACCACGAGCGAGGCTGGCGGGGGGAGAAGAGACCCAGTACTTC	CASSPRARLAGGEETQYF
NA	TRBV5-1	TRBJ2-3	TRBD2	TGCGCCAGCAGCAATAATACTAGCGGGGCACCATCTAGCACAGATACGCAGTATTTT	CASSNNTSGAPSSTDTQYF
once	TRBV6-2/TRBV6-3	TRBJ2-1	NA	TGTGCCAGCAGTTACTCGGGGTTGGAGTACAATGAGCAGTTCTTC	CASSYSGLEYNEQFF
NA	TRBV20-1	TRBJ1-5	NA	TGCAGTGCTAGTAAAAGACAGATCCGAGGCAGCAATCAGCCCCAGCATTTT	CSASKRQIRGSNQPQHF
few	TRBV3-1/TRBV3-2	TRBJ2-5	NA	TGTGCCAGCAGCCATAGCGTACAAGAGACCCAGTACTTC	CASSHSVQETQYF
once	TRBV10-2	TRBJ1-1	NA	TGCGCCAGCGCCCGGGACCGAAACACTGAAGCTTTCTTT	CASARDRNTEAFF
NA	TRBV28	TRBJ2-6	TRBD2	TGTGCCAGCAGGGCCGGAGCGGGGAGCTCTGGGGCCAACGTCCTGACTTTC	CASRAGAGSSGANVLTF
NA	TRBV28	TRBJ2-1	NA	TGTGCCAGCAGTTTGTCCGACAATGAGCAGTTCTTC	CASSLSDNEQFF
few	TRBV2	TRBJ1-5	TRBD1	TGTGCCAGTACAGGGGGGGATCAGCCCCAGCATTTT	CASTGGDQPQHF
NA	TRBV6-1	TRBJ2-5	NA	TGTGCCAGCAGTGAACGTATGGGACAACTGTACCAAGAGACCCAGTACTTC	CASSERMGQLYQETQYF
once	TRBV20-1	TRBJ2-3	TRBD2	TGCAGTGCTAGTTGGGCGGGAGGGCGGACAGATACGCAGTATTTT	CSASWAGGRTDTQYF
NA	TRBV4-1	TRBJ1-4	NA	TGCGCCAGCAGCCAAGTGGGACCTCATGAAAAACTGTTTTTT	CASSQVGPHEKLFF
NA	TRBV6-5	TRBJ2-3	TRBD2	TGTGCCAGTGAATTTAGCGGGGCGACAGATACGCAGTATTTT	CASEFSGATDTQYF
NA	TRBV24-1	TRBJ2-1	TRBD1	TGTGCCACCAGTGATTTCATGGGGACAGGGGGAAGAAATGAGCAGTTCTTC	CATSDFMGTGGRNEQFF
NA	TRBV5-8	TRBJ1-2	NA	TGTGCCAGCAGCCCGGGAGGTTATGGCTACACCTTC	CASSPGGYGYTF
NA	TRBV9	TRBJ1-4	TRBD1	TGTGCCAGCAGCGTAGGGATCCGGGACAGCCTTGAAAAACTGTTTTTT	CASSVGIRDSLEKLFF
NA	TRBV7-9	TRBJ1-1	NA	TGTGCCAGCAGCCCTAAAGGCTCTGAAGCTTTCTTT	CASSPKGSEAFF
once	TRBV6-5	TRBJ2-1	TRBD2	TGTGCCAGCAGTCCTTCTAGCGGAGTTTACAATGAGCAGTTCTTC	CASSPSSGVYNEQFF
NA	TRBV2	TRBJ2-2	TRBD1	TGTGCCAGCAGTGATCACTGGACAGGGGATAGTGGGGAGCTGTTTTTT	CASSDHWTGDSGELFF
once	TRBV4-2	TRBJ2-5	TRBD1	TGTGCCAGCAGCCAGGGATCGGGACAGGAACAAGAGACCCAGTACTTC	CASSQGSGQEQETQYF
NA	TRBV19	TRBJ1-4	NA	TGTGCCAGTAAGATATCGGACAGCCCTAATGAAAAACTGTTTTTT	CASKISDSPNEKLFF
NA	TRBV2	TRBJ1-4	NA	TGTGCCAGCAGTGATTATGAAAAACTGTTTTTT	CASSDYEKLFF
once	TRBV7-2	TRBJ2-5	TRBD2	TGTGCCAGCAGCTCCGGGACTAGCGGGGGGGCCAGAGAGACCCAGTACTTC	CASSSGTSGGARETQYF
NA	TRBV7-2	TRBJ2-3	TRBD2	TGTGCCAGCAGCCTAGCGGGGGGGCTGTCTACGCAGTATTTT	CASSLAGGLSTQYF
NA	TRBV9	TRBJ2-3	TRBD2	TGTGCCAGCAGCGTAGCCCGGACTAGCGATACGCAGTATTTT	CASSVARTSDTQYF
NA	TRBV13	TRBJ2-5	TRBD2	TGTGCCAGCACCCAACGGACTAGCGCGTACCAAGAGACCCAGTACTTC	CASTQRTSAYQETQYF
NA	TRBV2	TRBJ1-1	TRBD1	TGTGCCAGCAGTTTGACAGGGACTAACACTGAAGCTTTCTTT	CASSLTGTNTEAFF
NA	TRBV11-1	TRBJ2-1	TRBD2	TGTGCCAGCAGCAACTGGGGGCTAGCGGGCTATGAGCAGTTCTTC	CASSNWGLAGYEQFF
NA	TRBV6-2/TRBV6-3	TRBJ1-5	TRBD1	TGTGCCAGCAGTTGGACAGGGTCTCGGCAGCCCCAGCATTTT	CASSWTGSRQPQHF
few	TRBV2	TRBJ2-5	NA	TGTGCCAGCAGTGAGTCGAACGGGGGGCTCTCCCAAGAGACCCAGTACTTC	CASSESNGGLSQETQYF
NA	TRBV3-1/TRBV3-2	TRBJ2-7	NA	TGTGCCAGCAGCCCTCACGGGTTAGGGTACGAGCAGTACTTC	CASSPHGLGYEQYF
NA	TRBV28	TRBJ1-2	NA	TGTGCCAGCAGTTTAGTATCGGGAAGCTACGGAGTAGGCTACACCTTC	CASSLVSGSYGVGYTF